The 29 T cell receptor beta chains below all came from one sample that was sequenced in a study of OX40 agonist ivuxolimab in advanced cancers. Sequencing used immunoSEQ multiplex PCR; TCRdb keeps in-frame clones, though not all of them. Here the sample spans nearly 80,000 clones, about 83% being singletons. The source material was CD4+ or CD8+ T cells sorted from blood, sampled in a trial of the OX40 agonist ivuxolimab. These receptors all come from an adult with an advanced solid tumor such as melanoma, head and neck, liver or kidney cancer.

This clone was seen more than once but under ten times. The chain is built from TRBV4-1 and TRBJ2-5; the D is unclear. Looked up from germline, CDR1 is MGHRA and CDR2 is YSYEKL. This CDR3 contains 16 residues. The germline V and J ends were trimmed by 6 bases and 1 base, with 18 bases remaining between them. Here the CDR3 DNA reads TGCGCCAGCAGTCCCTCGAAAAACAGTATCCAAGAGACCCAGTACTTC. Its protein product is CASSPSKNSIQETQYF.

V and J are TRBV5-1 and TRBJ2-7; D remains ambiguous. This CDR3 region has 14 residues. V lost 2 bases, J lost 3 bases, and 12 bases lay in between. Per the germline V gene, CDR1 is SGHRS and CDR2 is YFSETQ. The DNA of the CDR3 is TGCGCCAGCAGCTTTGGAGCGAGTCTCTACGAGCAGTACTTC. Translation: CASSFGASLYEQYF.

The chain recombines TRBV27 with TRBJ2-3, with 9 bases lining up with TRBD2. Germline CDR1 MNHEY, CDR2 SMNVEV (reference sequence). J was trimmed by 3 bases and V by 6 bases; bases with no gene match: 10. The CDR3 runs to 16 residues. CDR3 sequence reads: CASRALSGGKTDTQYF. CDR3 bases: TGTGCCAGCAGGGCGCTTAGCGGGGGCAAGACAGATACGCAGTATTTT.

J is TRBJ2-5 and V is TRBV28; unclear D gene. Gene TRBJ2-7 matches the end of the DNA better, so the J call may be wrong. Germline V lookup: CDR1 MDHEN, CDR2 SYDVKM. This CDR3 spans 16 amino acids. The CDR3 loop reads CASSSPGRRLSYEQYF. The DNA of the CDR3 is TGTGCCAGCAGCTCCCCGGGCCGAAGATTATCCTACGAGCAGTACTTC.

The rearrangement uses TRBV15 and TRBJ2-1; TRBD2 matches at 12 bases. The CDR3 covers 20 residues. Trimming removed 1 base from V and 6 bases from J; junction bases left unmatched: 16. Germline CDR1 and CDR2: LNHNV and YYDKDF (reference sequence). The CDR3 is CATSRGPSSGGALLFNEQFF. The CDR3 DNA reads TGTGCCACCAGCAGAGGTCCCTCTAGCGGGGGGGCCCTCCTATTCAATGAGCAGTTCTTC.

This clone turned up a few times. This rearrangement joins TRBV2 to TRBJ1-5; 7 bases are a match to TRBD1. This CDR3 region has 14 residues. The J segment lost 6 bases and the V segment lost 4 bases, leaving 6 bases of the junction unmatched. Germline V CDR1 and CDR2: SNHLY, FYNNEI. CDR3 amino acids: CASSGEGAAQPQHF. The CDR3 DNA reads TGTGCCAGCAGTGGCGAGGGGGCAGCTCAGCCCCAGCATTTT.

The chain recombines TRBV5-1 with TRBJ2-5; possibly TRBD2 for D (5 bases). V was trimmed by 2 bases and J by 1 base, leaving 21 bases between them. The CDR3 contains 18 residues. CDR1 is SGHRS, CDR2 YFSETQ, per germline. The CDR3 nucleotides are TGCGCCAGCAGCTTATGGACTGGCGGTAGTACTACCCAAGAGACCCAGTACTTC. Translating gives CASSLWTGGSTTQETQYF. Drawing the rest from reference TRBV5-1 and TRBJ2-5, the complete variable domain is KAGVTQTPRYLIKTRGQQVTLSCSPISGHRSVSWYQQTPGQGLQFLFEYFSETQRNKGNFPGRFSGRQFSNSRSEMNVSTLELGDSALYLCASSLWTGGSTTQETQYFGPGTRLLVL.

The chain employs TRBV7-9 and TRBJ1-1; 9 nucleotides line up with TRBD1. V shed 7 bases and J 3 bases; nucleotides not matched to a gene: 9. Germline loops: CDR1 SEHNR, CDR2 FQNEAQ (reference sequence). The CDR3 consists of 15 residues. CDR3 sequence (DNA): TGTGCCAGCATCCTACAGGGGGCCGCCTACACTGAAGCTTTCTTT. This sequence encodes CASILQGAAYTEAFF.

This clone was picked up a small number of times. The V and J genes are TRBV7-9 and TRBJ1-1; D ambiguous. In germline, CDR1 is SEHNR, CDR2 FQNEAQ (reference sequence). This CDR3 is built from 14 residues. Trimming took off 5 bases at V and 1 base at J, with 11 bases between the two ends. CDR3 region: CASSTLDRNTEAFF. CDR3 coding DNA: TGTGCCAGCAGCACCCTGGACCGGAACACTGAAGCTTTCTTT.

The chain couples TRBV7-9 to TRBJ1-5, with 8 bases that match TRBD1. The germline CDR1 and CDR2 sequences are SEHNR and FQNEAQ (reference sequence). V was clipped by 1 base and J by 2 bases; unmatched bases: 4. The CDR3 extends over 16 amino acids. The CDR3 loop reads CASSLGGQVGNQPQHF. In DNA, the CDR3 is TGTGCCAGCAGCTTAGGGGGACAGGTTGGCAATCAGCCCCAGCATTTT.

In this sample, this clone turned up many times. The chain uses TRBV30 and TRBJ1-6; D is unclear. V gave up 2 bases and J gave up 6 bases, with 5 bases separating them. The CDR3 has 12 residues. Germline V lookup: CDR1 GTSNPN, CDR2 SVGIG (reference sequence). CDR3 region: CAWSPPNSPLHF. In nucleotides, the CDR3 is TGTGCCTGGAGTCCACCTAATTCACCCCTCCACTTT.

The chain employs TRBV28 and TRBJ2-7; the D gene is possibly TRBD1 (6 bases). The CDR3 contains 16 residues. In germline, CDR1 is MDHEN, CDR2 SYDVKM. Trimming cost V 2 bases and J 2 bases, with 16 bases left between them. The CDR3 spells CASSLMGTGKTYEQYF. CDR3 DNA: TGTGCCAGCAGTTTAATGGGAACAGGGAAAACCTACGAGCAGTACTTC.

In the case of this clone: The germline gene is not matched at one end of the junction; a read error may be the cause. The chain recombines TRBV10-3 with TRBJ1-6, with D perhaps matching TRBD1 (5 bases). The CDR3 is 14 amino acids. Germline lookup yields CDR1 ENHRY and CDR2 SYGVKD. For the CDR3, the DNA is TGTGCCAGCAGTTACAGAGGGGATCCCATACCCCTCCACTTT. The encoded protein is CASSYRGDPIPLHF.

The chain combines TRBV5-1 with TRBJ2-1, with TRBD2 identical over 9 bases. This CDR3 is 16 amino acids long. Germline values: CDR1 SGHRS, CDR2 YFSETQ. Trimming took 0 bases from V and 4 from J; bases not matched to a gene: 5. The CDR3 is CASSLAVAGEYNEQFF. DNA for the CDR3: TGCGCCAGCAGCTTGGCGGTAGCGGGAGAATACAATGAGCAGTTCTTC.

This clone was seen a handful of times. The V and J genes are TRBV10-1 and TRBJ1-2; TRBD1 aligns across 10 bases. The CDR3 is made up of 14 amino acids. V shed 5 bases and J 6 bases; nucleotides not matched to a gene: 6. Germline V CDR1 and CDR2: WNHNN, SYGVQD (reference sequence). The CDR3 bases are TGCGCCAGCAGTAATAGGACAGGGGGAAATGGCTACACCTTC. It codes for CASSNRTGGNGYTF.

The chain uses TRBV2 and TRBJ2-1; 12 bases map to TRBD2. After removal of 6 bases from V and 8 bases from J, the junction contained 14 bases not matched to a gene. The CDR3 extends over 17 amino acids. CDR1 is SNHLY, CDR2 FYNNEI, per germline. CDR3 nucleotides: TGTGCCAGCAGCGGACCCGGGCTAGCGGGGGGGCTCTATGAGCAGTTCTTC. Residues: CASSGPGLAGGLYEQFF.

In DNA form, the CDR3 reads TGTGCCAGTAGTACCTCGCCGGGACTAGCTTTAAATACGCAGTATTTT. Translation: CASSTSPGLALNTQYF. This chain joins TRBV19 and TRBJ2-3, with 9 bases aligning to TRBD2. The CDR3 has 16 amino acids. Germline trimming cut 4 bases from V and 7 bases from J; bases unmatched to any gene: 12. Germline CDR1 reads LNHDA; CDR2 reads SQIVND (reference sequence).

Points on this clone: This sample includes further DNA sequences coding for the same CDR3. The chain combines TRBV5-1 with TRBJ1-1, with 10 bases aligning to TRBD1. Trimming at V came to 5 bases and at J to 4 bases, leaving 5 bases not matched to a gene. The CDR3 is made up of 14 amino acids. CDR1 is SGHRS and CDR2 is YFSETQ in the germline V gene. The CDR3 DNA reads TGCGCCAGCAGGGAGACAGGGGGCGTCACTGAAGCTTTCTTT. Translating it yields CASRETGGVTEAFF.

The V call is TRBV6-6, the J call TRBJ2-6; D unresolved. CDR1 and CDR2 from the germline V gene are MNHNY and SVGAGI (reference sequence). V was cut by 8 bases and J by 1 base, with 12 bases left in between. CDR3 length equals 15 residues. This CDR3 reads CASETRSSGANVLTF. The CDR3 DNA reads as TGTGCCAGCGAAACCCGAAGTTCTGGGGCCAACGTCCTGACTTTC.

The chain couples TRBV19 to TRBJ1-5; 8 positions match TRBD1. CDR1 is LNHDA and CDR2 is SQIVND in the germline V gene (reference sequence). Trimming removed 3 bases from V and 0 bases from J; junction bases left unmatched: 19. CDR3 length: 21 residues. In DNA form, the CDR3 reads TGTGCCAGTAGTATTCTCTTGCGGTGGGGACAGGAGGAAAATAGCAATCAGCCCCAGCATTTT. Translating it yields CASSILLRWGQEENSNQPQHF.

The CDR3 protein is CASSWGERTEAFF. For the CDR3, the DNA is TGTGCCAGCAGTTGGGGGGAGAGGACTGAAGCTTTCTTT. The V call is TRBV2, the J call TRBJ1-1; TRBD1 is a possible D gene (5 bases). The CDR3 is 13 amino acids. Trimming shortened V by 5 bases and J by 5 bases, and 12 bases separated the two germline ends. Germline V gives CDR1 SNHLY, CDR2 FYNNEI.

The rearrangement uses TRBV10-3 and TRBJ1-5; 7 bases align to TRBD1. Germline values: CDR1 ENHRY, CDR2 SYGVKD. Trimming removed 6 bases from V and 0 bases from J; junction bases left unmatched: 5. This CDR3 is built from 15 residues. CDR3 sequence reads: CAISATGSSNQPQHF. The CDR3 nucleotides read TGTGCCATCAGCGCGACAGGGTCTAGCAATCAGCCCCAGCATTTT.

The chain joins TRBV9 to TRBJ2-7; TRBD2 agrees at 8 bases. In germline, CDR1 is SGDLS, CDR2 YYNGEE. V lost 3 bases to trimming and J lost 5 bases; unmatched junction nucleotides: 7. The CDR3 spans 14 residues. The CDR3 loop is CASSEGLVSHEQYF. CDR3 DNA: TGTGCCAGCAGCGAGGGACTAGTATCCCACGAGCAGTACTTC.

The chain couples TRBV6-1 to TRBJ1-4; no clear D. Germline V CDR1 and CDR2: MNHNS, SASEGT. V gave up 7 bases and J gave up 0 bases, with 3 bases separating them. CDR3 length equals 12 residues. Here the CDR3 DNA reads TGTGCCAGCACCCCAACTAATGAAAAACTGTTTTTT. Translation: CASTPTNEKLFF.

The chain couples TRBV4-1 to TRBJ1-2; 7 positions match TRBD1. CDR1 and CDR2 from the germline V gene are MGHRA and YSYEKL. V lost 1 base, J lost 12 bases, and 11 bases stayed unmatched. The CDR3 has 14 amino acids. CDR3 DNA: TGCGCCAGCAGCCAAGTTCGAGCGTGGGACAGCCACACCTTC. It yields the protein CASSQVRAWDSHTF.

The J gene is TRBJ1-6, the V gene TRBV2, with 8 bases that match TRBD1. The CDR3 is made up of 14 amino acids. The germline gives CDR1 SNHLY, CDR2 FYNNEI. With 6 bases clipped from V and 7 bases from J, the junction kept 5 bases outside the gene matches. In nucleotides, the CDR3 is TGTGCCAGCAGCGTGACAGGGGAGAATTCACCCCTCCACTTT. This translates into CASSVTGENSPLHF.

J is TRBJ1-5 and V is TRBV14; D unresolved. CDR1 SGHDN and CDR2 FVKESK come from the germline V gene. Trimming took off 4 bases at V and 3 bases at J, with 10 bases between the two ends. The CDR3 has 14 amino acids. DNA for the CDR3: TGTGCCAGCAGCCGACCTGGGTTCAATCAGCCCCAGCATTTT. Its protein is CASSRPGFNQPQHF.

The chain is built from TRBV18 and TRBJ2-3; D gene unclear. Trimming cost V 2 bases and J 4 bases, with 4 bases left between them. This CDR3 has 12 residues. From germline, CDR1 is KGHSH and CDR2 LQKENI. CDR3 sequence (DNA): TGTGCCAGCTCACCAGCCGCAGATACGCAGTATTTT. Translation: CASSPAADTQYF.

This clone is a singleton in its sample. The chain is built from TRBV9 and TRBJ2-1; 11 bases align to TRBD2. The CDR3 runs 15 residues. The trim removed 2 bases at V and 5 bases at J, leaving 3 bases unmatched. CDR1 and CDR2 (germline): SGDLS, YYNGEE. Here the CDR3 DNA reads TGTGCCAGCAGCGTGGGACTAGCGGATAACAATGAGCAGTTCTTC. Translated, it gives CASSVGLADNNEQFF.